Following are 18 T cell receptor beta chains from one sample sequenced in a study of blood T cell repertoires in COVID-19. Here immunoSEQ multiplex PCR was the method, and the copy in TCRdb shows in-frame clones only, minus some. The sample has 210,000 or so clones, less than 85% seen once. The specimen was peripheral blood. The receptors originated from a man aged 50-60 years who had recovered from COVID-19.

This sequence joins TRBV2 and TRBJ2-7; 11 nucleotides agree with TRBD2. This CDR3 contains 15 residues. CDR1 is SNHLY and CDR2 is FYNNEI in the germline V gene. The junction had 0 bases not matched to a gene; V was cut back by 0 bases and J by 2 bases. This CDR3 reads CASSEAGLAAYEQYF. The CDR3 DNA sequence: TGTGCCAGCAGTGAAGCGGGACTAGCGGCCTACGAGCAGTACTTC.

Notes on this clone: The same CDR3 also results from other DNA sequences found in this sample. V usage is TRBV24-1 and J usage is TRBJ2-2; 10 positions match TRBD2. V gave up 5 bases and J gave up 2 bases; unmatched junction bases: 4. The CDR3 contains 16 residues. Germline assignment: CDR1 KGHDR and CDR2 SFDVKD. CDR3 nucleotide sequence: TGTGCCACCAGTGGTGGACTAGCGGACAACACCGGGGAGCTGTTTTTT. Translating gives CATSGGLADNTGELFF.

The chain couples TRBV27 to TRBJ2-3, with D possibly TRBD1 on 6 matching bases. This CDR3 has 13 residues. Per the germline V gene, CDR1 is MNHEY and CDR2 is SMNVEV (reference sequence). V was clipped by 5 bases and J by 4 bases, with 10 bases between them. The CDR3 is CASSVPGADTQYF. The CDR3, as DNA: TGTGCCAGCAGTGTTCCAGGGGCAGATACGCAGTATTTT.

CDR3 coding DNA: TGTGCCAGCAGCCAAGATGTAACAGGGTCGAGGGGCTACACCTTC. Protein: CASSQDVTGSRGYTF. The chain has TRBV14 and TRBJ1-2, with a tentative D call TRBD1 (6 bases). The CDR3 covers 15 residues. V was cut by 0 bases and J by 8 bases, with 16 bases left in between. The germline V gene has CDR1 SGHDN and CDR2 FVKESK.

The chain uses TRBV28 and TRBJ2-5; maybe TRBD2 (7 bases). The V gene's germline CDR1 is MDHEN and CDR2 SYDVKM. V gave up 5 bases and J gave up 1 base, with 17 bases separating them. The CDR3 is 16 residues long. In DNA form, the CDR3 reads TGTGCCAGCAGTCCCTTGGGGGGGCGGTTCCAAGAGACCCAGTACTTC. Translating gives CASSPLGGRFQETQYF.

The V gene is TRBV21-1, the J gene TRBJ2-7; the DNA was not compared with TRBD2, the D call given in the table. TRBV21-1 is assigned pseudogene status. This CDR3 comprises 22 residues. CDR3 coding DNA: TGTGCCAGCAGCAAATGGCGGGGGCGCGCTAGCTCGATCCTTAGGAAGCCCTACGAGCAGTACTTC. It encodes CASSKWRGRASSILRKPYEQYF.

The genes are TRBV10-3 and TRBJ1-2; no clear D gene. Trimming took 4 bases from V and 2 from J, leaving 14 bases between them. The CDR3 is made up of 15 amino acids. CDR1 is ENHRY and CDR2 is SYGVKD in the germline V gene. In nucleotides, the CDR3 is TGTGCCATCAGTGCTCCGGAACTACTAAACTATGGCTACACCTTC. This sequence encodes CAISAPELLNYGYTF.

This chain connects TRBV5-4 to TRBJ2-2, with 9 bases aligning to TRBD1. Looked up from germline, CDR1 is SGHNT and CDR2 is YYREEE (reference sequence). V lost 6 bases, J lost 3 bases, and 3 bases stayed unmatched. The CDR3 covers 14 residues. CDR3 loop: CASTDRGDTGELFF. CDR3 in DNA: TGTGCCAGCACTGACAGGGGGGACACCGGGGAGCTGTTTTTT.

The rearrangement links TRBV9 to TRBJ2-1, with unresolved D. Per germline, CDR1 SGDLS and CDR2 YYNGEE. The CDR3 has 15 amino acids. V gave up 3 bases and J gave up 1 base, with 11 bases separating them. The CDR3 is CASSGSSESYNEQFF. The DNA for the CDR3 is TGTGCCAGCAGCGGATCAAGCGAGTCCTACAATGAGCAGTTCTTC.

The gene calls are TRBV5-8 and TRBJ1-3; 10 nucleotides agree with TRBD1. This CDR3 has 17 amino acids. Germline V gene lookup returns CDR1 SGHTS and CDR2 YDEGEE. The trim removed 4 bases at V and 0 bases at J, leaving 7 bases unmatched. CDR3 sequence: CASSPRDRGISGNTIYF. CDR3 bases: TGTGCCAGCAGCCCCCGGGACAGGGGTATCTCTGGAAACACCATATATTTT.

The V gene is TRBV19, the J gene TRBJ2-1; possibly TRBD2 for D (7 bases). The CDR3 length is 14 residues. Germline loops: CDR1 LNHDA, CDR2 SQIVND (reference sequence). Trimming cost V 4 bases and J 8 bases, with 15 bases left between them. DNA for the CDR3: TGTGCCAGTAGTACCTACAGGGAGGGGGATGAGCAGTTCTTC. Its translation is CASSTYREGDEQFF.

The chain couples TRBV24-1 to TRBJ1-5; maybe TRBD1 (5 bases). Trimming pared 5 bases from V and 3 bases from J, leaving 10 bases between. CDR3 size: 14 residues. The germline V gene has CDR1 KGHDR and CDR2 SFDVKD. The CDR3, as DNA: TGTGCCACCAGTGGTAGCAGGGACAATCAGCCCCAGCATTTT. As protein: CATSGSRDNQPQHF.

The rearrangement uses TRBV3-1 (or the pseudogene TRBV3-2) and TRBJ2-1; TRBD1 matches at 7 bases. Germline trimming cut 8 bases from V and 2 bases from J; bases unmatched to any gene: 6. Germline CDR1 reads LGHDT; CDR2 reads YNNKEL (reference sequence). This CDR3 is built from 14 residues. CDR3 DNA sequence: TGTGCCAGCGGGGACAGAGGCACCTACAATGAGCAGTTCTTC. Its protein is CASGDRGTYNEQFF.

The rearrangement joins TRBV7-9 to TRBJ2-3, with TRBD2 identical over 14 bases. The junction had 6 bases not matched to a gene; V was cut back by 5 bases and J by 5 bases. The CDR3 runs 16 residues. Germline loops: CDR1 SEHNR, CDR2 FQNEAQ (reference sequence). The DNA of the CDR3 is TGTGCCAGCAGCCCGACTAGCGGGAGGGCCGGAGATACGCAGTATTTT. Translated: CASSPTSGRAGDTQYF.

This chain's CDR3 is CASSPGLAGTDTQYF. The CDR3 bases are TGTGCCAGCAGCCCCGGACTAGCGGGTACAGATACGCAGTATTTT. The V and J genes are TRBV5-8 and TRBJ2-3; 11 bases agree with TRBD2. The CDR3 has 15 residues. The germline V gene encodes CDR1 SGHTS and CDR2 YDEGEE. Trimming removed 4 bases from V and 3 bases from J; junction bases left unmatched: 4.

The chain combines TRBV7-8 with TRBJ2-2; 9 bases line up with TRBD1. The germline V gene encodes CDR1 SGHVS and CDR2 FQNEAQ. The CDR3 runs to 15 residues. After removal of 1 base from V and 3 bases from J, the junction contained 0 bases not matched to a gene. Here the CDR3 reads CASSLGQGDTGELFF. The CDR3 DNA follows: TGTGCCAGCAGCTTAGGACAGGGGGACACCGGGGAGCTGTTTTTT.

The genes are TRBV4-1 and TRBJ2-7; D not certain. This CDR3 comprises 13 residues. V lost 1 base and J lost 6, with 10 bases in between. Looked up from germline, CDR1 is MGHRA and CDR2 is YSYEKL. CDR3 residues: CASSQVMGSEQYF. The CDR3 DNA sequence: TGCGCCAGCAGCCAAGTTATGGGCTCCGAGCAGTACTTC.

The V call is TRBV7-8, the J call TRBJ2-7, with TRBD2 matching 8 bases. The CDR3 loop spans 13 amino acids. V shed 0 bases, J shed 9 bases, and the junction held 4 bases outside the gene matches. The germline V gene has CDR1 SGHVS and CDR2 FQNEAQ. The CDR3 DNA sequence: TGTGCCAGCAGCTTAGCGCGGGGGGAAGGGCAGTACTTC. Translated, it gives CASSLARGEGQYF.